These T cell receptor beta chains were read from a single sample in a study of blood T cell repertoires in COVID-19. Libraries were prepared by immunoSEQ multiplex PCR; TCRdb keeps only in-frame clonotypes and omits some of them. The sample consists of fewer than 450,000 clones, 90% of them appearing once. The sequencing input was PBMCs or T cells enriched from blood (not recorded which). These receptors were taken from a man aged 18 to 30 who had recovered from COVID-19. Each CDR3 is given with its conserved first and last residue. The D gene is left open where the match is weak. Size is omitted from some rows. Given values are once, few, many or a class for expanded clones.

D: TRBD1; V: TRBV12-5; size: NA; J: TRBJ1-2; CDR3: CASAGTGGRYGYTF
D: TRBD2; V: TRBV3-1/TRBV3-2; size: NA; J: TRBJ2-5; CDR3: CASRSSGGAGETQYF
D: NA; V: TRBV12-3/TRBV12-4; size: NA; J: TRBJ1-2; CDR3: CASVSVYGYTF
D: TRBD2; V: TRBV5-1; size: NA; J: TRBJ2-3; CDR3: CASSLESGRADTQYF
D: TRBD1; V: TRBV7-9; size: NA; J: TRBJ2-3; CDR3: CASSKQGTGPTDTQYF
D: NA; V: TRBV6-5; size: few; J: TRBJ1-1; CDR3: CASRTGQWGSTEAFF
D: NA; V: TRBV18; size: NA; J: TRBJ1-5; CDR3: CASSPRPTSRGNQPQHF
D: TRBD2; V: TRBV4-1; size: few; J: TRBJ2-3; CDR3: CASSLAPTAGGLSDTQYF
D: TRBD2; V: TRBV29-1; size: NA; J: TRBJ2-1; CDR3: CSVGMRRGGQNEQFF
D: TRBD1; V: TRBV11-2; size: NA; J: TRBJ2-3; CDR3: CASSLGDRDTDTQYF
D: NA; V: TRBV6-5; size: NA; J: TRBJ1-3; CDR3: CASSYGQGETNTIYF
D: NA; V: TRBV19; size: NA; J: TRBJ1-2; CDR3: CASSITTGLNYGYTF
D: TRBD2; V: TRBV5-1; size: NA; J: TRBJ2-1; CDR3: CASSLVWVAAGGNNEQFF
D: NA; V: TRBV11-3; size: NA; J: TRBJ1-1; CDR3: CASRSTGLETEAFF
D: NA; V: TRBV7-9; size: NA; J: TRBJ1-6; CDR3: CASRRRPENSPLHF
D: TRBD1; V: TRBV5-5; size: NA; J: TRBJ1-6; CDR3: CASSPEGQGNSPLHF
D: NA; V: TRBV3-1/TRBV3-2; size: NA; J: TRBJ1-5; CDR3: CASSHQGDQPQHF
D: NA; V: TRBV19; size: NA; J: TRBJ1-2; CDR3: CASSIGTDFYGYTF
D: TRBD1; V: TRBV13; size: NA; J: TRBJ2-7; CDR3: CASSLTGTGSAEQYF
D: NA; V: TRBV6-2/TRBV6-3; size: NA; J: TRBJ1-5; CDR3: CASSHRRESNQPQHF
D: TRBD1; V: TRBV3-1/TRBV3-2; size: NA; J: TRBJ1-5; CDR3: CASSPTGFPNQPQHF
D: TRBD1; V: TRBV4-1; size: few; J: TRBJ1-5; CDR3: CASSQGQGGNQPQHF